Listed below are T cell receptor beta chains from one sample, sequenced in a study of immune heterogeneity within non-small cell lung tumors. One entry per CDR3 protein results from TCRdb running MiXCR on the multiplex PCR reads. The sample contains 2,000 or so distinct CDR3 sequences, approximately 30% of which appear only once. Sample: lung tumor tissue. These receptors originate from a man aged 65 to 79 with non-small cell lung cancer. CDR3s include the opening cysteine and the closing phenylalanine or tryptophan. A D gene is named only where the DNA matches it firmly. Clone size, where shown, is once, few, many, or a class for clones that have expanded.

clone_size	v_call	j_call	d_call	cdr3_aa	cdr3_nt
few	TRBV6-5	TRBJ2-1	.	CASSYVGLTNEQFF	TGTGCCAGCAGTTACGTCGGACTTACGAATGAGCAGTTCTTC
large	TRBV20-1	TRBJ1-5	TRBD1	CSARDPTGDQPQHF	TGCAGTGCTAGAGATCCTACAGGGGATCAGCCCCAGCATTTT
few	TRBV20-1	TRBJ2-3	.	CSAHPLGGLPDTQYF	TGCAGTGCTCACCCCCTGGGGGGGCTGCCAGATACGCAGTATTTT
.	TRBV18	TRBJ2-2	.	CASSLDRDGELFF	TGTGCCAGCTCACTCGATCGGGACGGGGAGCTGTTTTTT
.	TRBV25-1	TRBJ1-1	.	CASSLSGAGTEAFF	TGTGCCAGCAGCCTATCGGGGGCTGGGACTGAAGCTTTCTTT
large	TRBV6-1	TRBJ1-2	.	CASREGGLGRGYTF	TGTGCCAGCAGGGAGGGGGGCCTCGGGCGAGGCTACACCTTC
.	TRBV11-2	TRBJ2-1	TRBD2	CASSYEGLVVNEQFF	TGTGCCAGCAGCTACGAGGGACTAGTTGTCAATGAGCAGTTCTTC
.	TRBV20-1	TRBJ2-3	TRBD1	CSGLDRGPSSTDTQYF	TGCAGTGGCTTGGACAGGGGACCATCTAGCACAGATACGCAGTATTTT
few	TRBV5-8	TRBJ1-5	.	CASSPRSVSNQPQHF	TGTGCCAGCAGCCCCCGATCGGTTAGCAATCAGCCCCAGCATTTT
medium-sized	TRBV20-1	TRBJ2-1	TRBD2	CSATSGTPLYNEQFF	TGCAGTGCTACTAGCGGGACTCCGCTCTACAATGAGCAGTTCTTC
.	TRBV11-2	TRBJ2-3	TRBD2	CASSSVRLAGADTQYF	TGTGCCAGCAGCTCCGTTAGACTAGCGGGAGCAGATACGCAGTATTTT
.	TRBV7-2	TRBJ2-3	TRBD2	CASSQLGLGVLYF	TGTGCCAGCAGCCAACTAGGACTAGGCGTGCTGTATTTT
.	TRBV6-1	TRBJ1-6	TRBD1	CASRTGDRSPLHF	TGTGCCAGTCGGACAGGGGATCGTTCACCCCTCCACTTT
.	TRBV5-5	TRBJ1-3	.	CASTPMPGQGNTIYF	TGTGCCAGCACCCCAATGCCAGGGCAAGGAAACACCATATATTTT
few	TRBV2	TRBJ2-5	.	CASKRETQYF	TGTGCCAGCAAGAGGGAGACCCAGTACTTC
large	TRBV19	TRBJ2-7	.	CASARDGGDYYEQYF	TGTGCCAGCGCTCGGGACGGCGGCGATTACTACGAGCAGTACTTC
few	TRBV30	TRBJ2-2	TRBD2	CACWGSGTSGELFF	TGTGCCTGCTGGGGGAGCGGGACCTCCGGGGAGCTGTTTTTT
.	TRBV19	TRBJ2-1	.	CASSILDSYNEQFF	TGTGCCAGTAGTATTCTGGACTCCTACAATGAGCAGTTCTTC
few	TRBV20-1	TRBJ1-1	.	CSALGWQGTEAFF	TGCAGTGCTTTAGGTTGGCAGGGCACTGAAGCTTTCTTT
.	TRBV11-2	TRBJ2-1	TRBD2	CASSLEGAGGWSNEQFF	TGTGCCAGCAGCTTAGAAGGAGCGGGGGGATGGAGCAATGAGCAGTTCTTC
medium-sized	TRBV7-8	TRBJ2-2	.	CASSLRPWNTGELFF	TGTGCCAGCAGCCTAAGGCCATGGAACACCGGGGAGCTGTTTTTT
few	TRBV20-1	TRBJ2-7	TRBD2	CSARERTSGSYEQYF	TGCAGTGCTAGAGAACGGACTAGCGGTTCCTACGAGCAGTACTTC
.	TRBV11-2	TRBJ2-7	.	CASSPRGLSYEQYF	TGTGCCAGCAGCCCGAGAGGTCTCTCCTACGAGCAGTACTTC
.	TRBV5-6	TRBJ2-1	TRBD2	CASSDGDYTEQFF	TGTGCCAGCTCGGATGGGGACTACACTGAGCAGTTCTTC
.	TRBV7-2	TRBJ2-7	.	CASSSRGLYEQYF	TGTGCCAGCAGCTCGAGGGGCCTCTACGAGCAGTACTTC